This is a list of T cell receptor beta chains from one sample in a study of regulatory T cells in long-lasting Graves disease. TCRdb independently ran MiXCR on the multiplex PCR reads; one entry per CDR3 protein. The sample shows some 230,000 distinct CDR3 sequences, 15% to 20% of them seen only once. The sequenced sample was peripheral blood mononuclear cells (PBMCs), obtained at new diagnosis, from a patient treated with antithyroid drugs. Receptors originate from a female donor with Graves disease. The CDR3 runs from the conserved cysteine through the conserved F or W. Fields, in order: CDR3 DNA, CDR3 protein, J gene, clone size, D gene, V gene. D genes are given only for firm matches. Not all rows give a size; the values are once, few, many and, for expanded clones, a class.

TGTGCTAGTGGTTTGGAGACAGGGGTCGGCTACACCTTC	CASGLETGVGYTF	TRBJ1-2	many	TRBD1	TRBV12-5
TGTGCCAGTAGTATACCCCGTGGCAATCAGCCCCAGCATTTT	CASSIPRGNQPQHF	TRBJ1-5	NA	NA	TRBV19
TGTGCCAGCAGCTTTAGCAATCAGCCCCAGCATTTT	CASSFSNQPQHF	TRBJ1-5	many	NA	TRBV28
TGTGCCAGCAGCTTCTCCGGGACAGTGAGGACTGAAGCTTTCTTT	CASSFSGTVRTEAFF	TRBJ1-1	many	TRBD1	TRBV11-2
TGTGCCAGCAGCCACCGGGCCTCTTCAGATGGCTACACCTTC	CASSHRASSDGYTF	TRBJ1-2	NA	NA	TRBV3-1
TGTGCCAGCAGCTTGGAGTATAAGGGGAACACTGAAGCTTTCTTT	CASSLEYKGNTEAFF	TRBJ1-1	many	NA	TRBV5-5
TGTGCCAGCAGCCCCTACTCCTACGAGCAGTACTTC	CASSPYSYEQYF	TRBJ2-7	many	NA	TRBV11-2
TGTGCCAGCACCACCTCGGACGGTGGAAACACCATATATTTT	CASTTSDGGNTIYF	TRBJ1-3	many	NA	TRBV3-1
TGTGCCAGCAGCCCCCCCCCCGGGGCCGGGGAGCTGTTTTTT	CASSPPPGAGELFF	TRBJ2-2	many	NA	TRBV2
TGTGCCAGCAGCTTAAGCCAAGGGCCCAATGAGCAGTTCTTC	CASSLSQGPNEQFF	TRBJ2-1	many	NA	TRBV7-6
TGTGCCACCAGTGACAGTGGTCGCGGACTGGGGAAAGAAACCATATATTTT	CATSDSGRGLGKETIYF	TRBJ1-3	many	NA	TRBV24-1
TGTGCCAGTAGCTACTTTGGACAGGGCTATGGCTACACCTTC	CASSYFGQGYGYTF	TRBJ1-2	NA	TRBD1	TRBV19
TGTGCCAGCAGTTACTCAGGGTGGGGGAGTGGCGGGAGCTTGGGAGATACGCAGTATTTT	CASSYSGWGSGGSLGDTQYF	TRBJ2-3	many	TRBD2	TRBV6-2/TRBV6-3
TGCAGTGCTAGTTATCGAACTAGCGGGGGCTACAATGAGCAGTTCTTC	CSASYRTSGGYNEQFF	TRBJ2-1	many	TRBD2	TRBV20-1
TGTGCCAGCAGCCAAGAATGGAGCGGGAAAGAAGAGACCCAGTACTTC	CASSQEWSGKEETQYF	TRBJ2-5	many	TRBD2	TRBV3-1
TGTGCCAGTAGTCCTTACGACAGCTCTGGAAACACCATATATTTT	CASSPYDSSGNTIYF	TRBJ1-3	many	NA	TRBV19
TGTGCCAGCAGTACCCACGGACTAGCGGGAGGGCTATCTGGGGCCAACGTCCTGACTTTC	CASSTHGLAGGLSGANVLTF	TRBJ2-6	NA	TRBD2	TRBV12-3/TRBV12-4
TGCAGTGCTAGAACGGTGAGCTCCTACAATGAGCAGTTCTTC	CSARTVSSYNEQFF	TRBJ2-1	many	NA	TRBV20-1
TGCAGTGCTAGAGAAGGTAGCGGAGGGCCTGAAGCTTTCTTT	CSAREGSGGPEAFF	TRBJ1-1	many	NA	TRBV20-1
TGTGCCATCAGGGGGACAGCATCTAACTATGGCTACACCTTC	CAIRGTASNYGYTF	TRBJ1-2	NA	TRBD1	TRBV10-3
TGTGCCAGCAGGTTAAGGCTAGCTGCAGATACGCAGTATTTT	CASRLRLAADTQYF	TRBJ2-3	many	NA	TRBV28
TGTGCCAGCAGCCCTATAGCGGGAGCCCCTGATACGCAGTATTTT	CASSPIAGAPDTQYF	TRBJ2-3	many	TRBD2	TRBV3-1
TGTGCCAGCAGCCCTCGGGGAGGACAGAGGAACACTGAAGCTTTCTTT	CASSPRGGQRNTEAFF	TRBJ1-1	NA	NA	TRBV7-3
TGCGCCAGCAGCCAGGGACAGGGCAGTATTGAAGCTTTCTTT	CASSQGQGSIEAFF	TRBJ1-1	many	TRBD1	TRBV4-3
TGTGCCAGCAGCCAAGTCCGTCACGAGCAGTACTTC	CASSQVRHEQYF	TRBJ2-7	many	NA	TRBV14